This T cell receptor beta chain was documented in a study of shared clonotypes between healthy human individuals. Study-level information: CD4 naive and memory got three plates each, CD8 naive two, CD8 memory one.

From germline, CDR1 is KGHSH and CDR2 LQKENI. This CDR3 comprises 15 residues. After removal of 8 bases from V and 0 bases from J, the junction contained 9 bases not matched to a gene. Roughly 27,000 T cell genomes, or approximately 190 ng DNA, went into the sorted-subset replicate PCRs. Authors' methods: ImmunoSEQ gave junction-only sequences without quality scores, so filtering differed. Some clones are missing from TCRdb's copy, which holds only in-frame ones; the method was immunoSEQ multiplex PCR. V and J calls and clone size are as listed in that table; D and trimming were resolved from the DNA. Of about 1 million clones in the sample, more than 60% were seen once.

This receptor was obtained from a man aged 18 to 30 in good health. The specimen was memory CD4+ T cells sorted from blood. Indicated subset: CD45RA-negative fraction. The chain employs TRBV18 and TRBJ2-5, with 7 bases matching TRBD2. The chain's CDR3 is CASTGGSGNQETQYF. CDR3 bases: TGTGCCAGCACCGGGGGGAGCGGGAACCAAGAGACCCAGTACTTC.